This T cell receptor beta chain appears in the sequencing data of a study of Graves' ophthalmopathy and Graves' hyperthyroidism. Symptoms, serum thyroxine and TRAb, thyroid ultrasound, and orbital computed tomography formed the diagnostic basis. The authors isolated PBMCs from about 10 ml of fresh peripheral blood. This clonotype was counted many times. RNA transcripts served as template for amplifying TCR beta CDR3 sequences. First-round RT-PCR employed HTBI primers, with a second-round multiplex PCR after it. TCRdb reanalysed the multiplex PCR reads using MiXCR and keeps one entry per CDR3 protein. The table includes fewer than 600,000 distinct CDR3 sequences, around 14% detected once. V lost 7 bases, J lost 1 base, and 6 bases stayed unmatched. Germline values: CDR1 WSHSY, CDR2 SAAADI. The CDR3 runs to 15 residues.

Specimen: blood. V is TRBV10-2 and J is TRBJ2-4; 8 bases fit TRBD2. The source of this sequence is a woman aged 25 to 39 with Graves' ophthalmopathy. The DNA of the CDR3 is TGCGCCAGCATCCGGGGACTAGAGGCCAAAAACATTCAGTACTTC. This translates into CASIRGLEAKNIQYF.